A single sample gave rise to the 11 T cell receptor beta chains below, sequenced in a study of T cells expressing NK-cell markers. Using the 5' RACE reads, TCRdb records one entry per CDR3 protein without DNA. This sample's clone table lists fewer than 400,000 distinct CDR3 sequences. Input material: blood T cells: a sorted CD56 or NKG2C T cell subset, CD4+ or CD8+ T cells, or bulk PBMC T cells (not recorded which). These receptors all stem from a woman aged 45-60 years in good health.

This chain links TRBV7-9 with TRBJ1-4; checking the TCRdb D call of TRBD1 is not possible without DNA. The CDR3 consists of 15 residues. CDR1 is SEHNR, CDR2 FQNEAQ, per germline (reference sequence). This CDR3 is CASSLVAGWDEKLFF.

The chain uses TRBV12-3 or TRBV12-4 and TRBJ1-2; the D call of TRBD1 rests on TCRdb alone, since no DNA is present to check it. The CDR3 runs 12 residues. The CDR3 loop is CASSLRDRGYTF.

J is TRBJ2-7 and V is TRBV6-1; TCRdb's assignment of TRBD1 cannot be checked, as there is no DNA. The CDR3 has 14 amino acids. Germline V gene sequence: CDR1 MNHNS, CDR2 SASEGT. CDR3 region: CASSERALAYEQYF.

CDR3 in amino acids: CASSQDASTSPQQETQYF. The chain recombines TRBV4-2 with TRBJ2-5; the D call from TCRdb, TRBD2, cannot be confirmed without DNA. The germline CDR1 and CDR2 sequences are LGHNA and YNFKEQ. The CDR3 loop spans 18 amino acids.

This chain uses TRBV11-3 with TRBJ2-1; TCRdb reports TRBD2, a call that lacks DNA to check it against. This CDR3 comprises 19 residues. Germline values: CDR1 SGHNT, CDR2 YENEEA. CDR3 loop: CASSLSPTFGGPSSNEQFF.

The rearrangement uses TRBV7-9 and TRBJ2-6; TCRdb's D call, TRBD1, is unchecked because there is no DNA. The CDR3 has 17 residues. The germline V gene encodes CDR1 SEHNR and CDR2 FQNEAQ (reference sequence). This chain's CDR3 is CASSPPTGPSGANVLTF.

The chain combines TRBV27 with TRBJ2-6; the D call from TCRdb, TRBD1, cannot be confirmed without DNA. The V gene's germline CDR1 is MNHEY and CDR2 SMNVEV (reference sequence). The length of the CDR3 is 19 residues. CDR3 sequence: CASSSPRDRASSGANVLTF. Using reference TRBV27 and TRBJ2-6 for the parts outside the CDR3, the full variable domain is EAQVTQNPRYLITVTGKKLTVTCSQNMNHEYMSWYRQDPGLGLRQIYYSMNVEVTDKGDVPEGYKVSRKEKRNFPLILESPSPNQTSLYFCASSSPRDRASSGANVLTFGAGSRLTVL.

CDR3 residues: CASSRGTGRGGEQYF. The J gene is TRBJ2-7, the V gene TRBV5-1; lacking DNA, the TRBD1 call made by TCRdb goes unchecked. The CDR3 sequence is 15 residues long. Germline V lookup: CDR1 SGHRS, CDR2 YFSETQ.

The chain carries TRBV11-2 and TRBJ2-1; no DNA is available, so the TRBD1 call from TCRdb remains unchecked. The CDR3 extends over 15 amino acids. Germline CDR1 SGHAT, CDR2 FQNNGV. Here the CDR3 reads CASSLDRGLYNEQFF.

Here the CDR3 reads CSVDSGVGTGELFF. The chain carries TRBV29-1 and TRBJ2-2; TCRdb outputs TRBD1, but without DNA this stays unchecked. CDR1 SQVTM and CDR2 ANQGSEA come from the germline V gene. The CDR3 extends over 14 amino acids.

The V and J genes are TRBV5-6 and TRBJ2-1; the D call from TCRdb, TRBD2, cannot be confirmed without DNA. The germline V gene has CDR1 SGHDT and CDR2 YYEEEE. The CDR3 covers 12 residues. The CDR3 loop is CASSLGTAQQFF.